This T cell receptor (beta chain) is from a study of T cells in Graves' hyperthyroidism and ophthalmopathy. Whole-study results and caveats: Prediction of ophthalmopathy progression came a median approximately 6.6 months pre-onset.

A remark on this clonotype: What it recognizes is unknown.

From RNA transcripts, TCR beta CDR3 regions were amplified. During a first-round RT-PCR of the TCR CDR3, the HTBI primer set was used. TCRdb redid the calling of the multiplex PCR reads with MiXCR, one entry per CDR3 protein. The sample contains 450,000 to 550,000 distinct CDR3 sequences, approximately 24% of which appear only once. Lactation, pregnancy, other autoimmune disease or uncontrolled infection led to exclusion of patients. PBMCs were collected from an approximately 10 ml volume of fresh peripheral blood. The ends were cut back, 0 bases at V and 0 bases at J, with 8 bases in the middle. This CDR3 has 16 residues. CDR1 SGHAT and CDR2 FQNNGV come from the germline V gene.

The chain is built from TRBV11-2 and TRBJ2-2, with D perhaps matching TRBD2 (5 bases). This TCR came from a woman aged 25-40 years with Graves' ophthalmopathy. Sequenced sample: blood. CDR3 nucleotides: TGTGCCAGCAGCTTAGAATCGGGGTCGAACACCGGGGAGCTGTTTTTT. Protein sequence: CASSLESGSNTGELFF.